The 16 T cell receptor beta chains reported below all come from one sample, sequenced in a study of blood T cell repertoires in COVID-19. Sequencing used immunoSEQ multiplex PCR; TCRdb keeps in-frame clones, though not all of them. The sample contains about 310,000 clones, about nine tenths of which appear only once. Sequencing was carried out using PBMCs or T cells enriched from blood (not recorded which). The receptors originated from a woman aged 30 to 39 who had recovered from COVID-19.

The chain links TRBV15 to TRBJ2-7; D is perhaps TRBD1 (5 bases). The CDR3 runs 14 residues. CDR1 is LNHNV, CDR2 YYDKDF, per germline (reference sequence). Trimming pared 1 base from V and 3 bases from J, leaving 10 bases between. In nucleotides, the CDR3 is TGTGCCACCAGCAGAGCGCAGGGTATCTACGAGCAGTACTTC. This sequence encodes CATSRAQGIYEQYF. Full variable domain (outside the CDR3, taken from reference TRBV15 and TRBJ2-7): DAMVIQNPRYQVTQFGKPVTLSCSQTLNHNVMYWYQQKSSQAPKLLFHYYDKDFNNEADTPDNFQSRRPNTSFCFLDIRSPGLGDTAMYLCATSRAQGIYEQYFGPGTRLTVT.

V and J are TRBV6-1 and TRBJ2-3; 10 bases fit TRBD2. This CDR3 spans 18 amino acids. The V gene end was trimmed by 4 bases and the J gene end by 1 base; junction bases not matched to a gene: 11. The germline V gene encodes CDR1 MNHNS and CDR2 SASEGT. CDR3 residues: CASSGRAFGLAGTDTQYF. In DNA form, the CDR3 reads TGTGCCAGCAGTGGGCGGGCGTTTGGACTAGCGGGCACAGATACGCAGTATTTT.

This clone came up once. This chain joins TRBV12-5 and TRBJ1-1; 9 bases fit TRBD1. The junction had 3 bases not matched to a gene; V was cut back by 3 bases and J by 1 base. The germline gives CDR1 LGHNT, CDR2 FRNRAP. This CDR3 has 15 amino acids. CDR3 sequence reads: CASGLGTGTNTEAFF. The CDR3 DNA sequence: TGTGCTAGTGGTTTAGGGACAGGGACGAACACTGAAGCTTTCTTT.

The rearrangement links TRBV29-1 to TRBJ2-5, with D maybe TRBD2 (6 bases). The germline V and J ends were trimmed by 3 bases and 5 bases, with 16 bases remaining between them. This CDR3 is built from 14 residues. Germline values: CDR1 SQVTM, CDR2 ANQGSEA. CDR3 loop: CSVEWGVERETQYF. Written as DNA, the CDR3 is TGCAGCGTTGAGTGGGGGGTAGAGAGGGAGACCCAGTACTTC.

This chain uses TRBV7-5 with TRBJ2-6; the table's TRBD1 call for D was not verified on the DNA. TRBV7-5 is listed as a pseudogene. The CDR3 is 18 residues long. The CDR3 sequence: CARSLIGQGDSGANVLTF. As DNA, the CDR3 is TGTGCCAGAAGCTTAATTGGACAGGGGGACTCTGGGGCCAACGTCCTGACTTTC.

About this clone itself: The sample has other DNA sequences that encode this CDR3 too. The chain recombines TRBV29-1 with TRBJ2-1; 10 nucleotides match TRBD2. Germline loops: CDR1 SQVTM, CDR2 ANQGSEA. This CDR3 has 13 amino acids. V lost 4 bases, J lost 4 bases, and 1 base stayed unmatched. CDR3 loop: CSVGTSGYNEQFF. The CDR3 DNA reads TGCAGCGTTGGGACTAGCGGATACAATGAGCAGTTCTTC.

This chain joins TRBV4-1 and TRBJ2-5; D is possibly TRBD1 (5 bases). V shed 3 bases and J shed 6 bases, with 14 bases lying between them. Germline V gene sequence: CDR1 MGHRA, CDR2 YSYEKL. The CDR3 spans 14 residues. In nucleotides, the CDR3 is TGCGCCAGCAGCCAGGGGATTCAGGGAAAGACCCAGTACTTC. Amino acids: CASSQGIQGKTQYF.

V and J are TRBV23-1 and TRBJ1-1; D might be TRBD1 (5 bases). TRBV23-1 is labeled an ORF, and its function is uncertain. The CDR3 spans 13 residues. V was trimmed by 9 bases and J by 5 bases, leaving 16 bases between them. In DNA form, the CDR3 reads TGCGCCAGTGACGTGCTTGGGGGGACTGAAGCTTTCTTT. The encoded protein is CASDVLGGTEAFF.

V gene TRBV19 combines with J gene TRBJ1-2, with TRBD1 identical over 8 bases. In germline, CDR1 is LNHDA, CDR2 SQIVND (reference sequence). With 3 bases clipped from V and 7 bases from J, the junction kept 4 bases outside the gene matches. The CDR3 covers 13 residues. The chain's CDR3 is CASSMTGERGYTF. In DNA, the CDR3 is TGTGCCAGTAGTATGACAGGGGAGCGTGGCTACACCTTC.

The chain is built from TRBV6-1 and TRBJ1-1; D ambiguous. This CDR3 is built from 15 residues. Trimming left V 0 bases short and J 9 bases short, with 17 bases between. Germline-derived CDR1 and CDR2 are MNHNS and SASEGT. CDR3 residues: CASSEAQGLSRQAFF. The DNA of the CDR3 is TGTGCCAGCAGTGAAGCCCAAGGACTGAGCAGGCAAGCTTTCTTT.

The genes are TRBV2 and TRBJ2-6, with TRBD1 matching over 7 bases. The ends lost 6 bases at V and 2 bases at J; junction bases unmatched: 1. The germline V gene encodes CDR1 SNHLY and CDR2 FYNNEI. The CDR3 length is 14 residues. CDR3 amino acids: CASSQGAGANVLTF. The CDR3 DNA is TGTGCCAGCAGCCAGGGGGCTGGGGCCAACGTCCTGACTTTC.

This chain uses TRBV28 with TRBJ1-6; no firm D call. V lost 2 bases and J 10 bases, leaving 12 bases between the germline ends. Germline V CDR1 and CDR2: MDHEN, SYDVKM. The CDR3 consists of 14 residues. In DNA form, the CDR3 reads TGTGCCAGCAGTTTAGAGGAGGGTCGGTCACCCCTCCACTTT. Translation gives CASSLEEGRSPLHF.

CDR3 in DNA: TGTGCCAGCACCCCTGGGGGGTTTACCGGGGAGCTGTTTTTT. This encodes CASTPGGFTGELFF. The chain combines TRBV2 with TRBJ2-2; D is perhaps TRBD2 (6 bases). Germline V gives CDR1 SNHLY, CDR2 FYNNEI. The ends were cut back, 7 bases at V and 5 bases at J, with 14 bases in the middle. The CDR3 is made up of 14 amino acids.

The V and J genes are TRBV7-8 and TRBJ1-2; 9 bases match TRBD1. With V trimmed by 5 bases and J by 9 bases, 19 bases remained unmatched. CDR1 is SGHVS and CDR2 is FQNEAQ in the germline V gene. CDR3 length equals 17 residues. CDR3 sequence reads: CASSLTFPGQGSARYTF. The CDR3 nucleotides read TGTGCCAGCAGCCTAACCTTTCCGGGACAGGGTTCGGCCCGCTACACCTTC. Full variable domain (remainder filled in from reference TRBV7-8 and TRBJ1-2): GAGVSQSPRYKVAKRGQDVALRCDPISGHVSLFWYQQALGQGPEFLTYFQNEAQLDKSGLPSDRFFAERPEGSVSTLKIQRTQQEDSAVYLCASSLTFPGQGSARYTFGSGTRLTVV.

V gene TRBV6-5 combines with J gene TRBJ2-1; a possible D gene is TRBD1 (6 bases). The V gene's germline CDR1 is MNHEY and CDR2 SVGAGI. Trimming pared 4 bases from V and 10 bases from J, leaving 17 bases between. This CDR3 contains 14 residues. Written as DNA, the CDR3 is TGTGCCAGCAGTTCTACAGGGTCTAACTGGGAGCAGTTCTTC. This codes for CASSSTGSNWEQFF.

This chain joins TRBV6-1 and TRBJ1-4, with a tentative D call TRBD1 (5 bases). Germline CDR1 reads MNHNS; CDR2 reads SASEGT. The CDR3 has 18 residues. V gave up 1 base and J gave up 0 bases, with 15 bases separating them. DNA of the CDR3: TGTGCCAGCAGTGAAGTCGTCCAGGGATTTGCAACTAATGAAAAACTGTTTTTT. This sequence encodes CASSEVVQGFATNEKLFF.